One sample yielded the 20 T cell receptor beta chains listed below, sequenced in a study of T cell changes during pregnancy in multiple sclerosis. Using immunoSEQ multiplex PCR, the repertoire was profiled, and TCRdb retains in-frame clones only, with some absent. The sample contains 33,000 or so clones, around 91% of which appear only once. Sequenced here: CD8+ T cells from peripheral blood mononuclear cells, sampled in the second trimester of pregnancy. The receptors originated from a female donor in good health, enrolled as a control in a pregnancy study.

This rearrangement joins TRBV27 to TRBJ2-7; 7 bases match TRBD1. Germline lookup yields CDR1 MNHEY and CDR2 SMNVEV (reference sequence). V shed 3 bases, J shed 1 base, and the junction held 0 bases outside the gene matches. The CDR3 runs 13 residues. CDR3 DNA: TGTGCCAGCAGTTTCAGGGGGTCCTACGAGCAGTACTTC. Translation: CASSFRGSYEQYF.

This rearrangement joins TRBV7-2 to TRBJ2-7, with a weak D call TRBD1 (5 bases). The germline V and J ends were trimmed by 5 bases and 3 bases, with 8 bases remaining between them. The germline gives CDR1 SGHTA, CDR2 FQGNSA. This CDR3 has 12 amino acids. For the CDR3, the DNA is TGTGCCAGCAGCCAGGGATACTACGAGCAGTACTTC. Protein product: CASSQGYYEQYF.

The chain couples TRBV6-5 to TRBJ2-1, with D uncertain. This CDR3 spans 14 amino acids. Per germline, CDR1 MNHEY and CDR2 SVGAGI. Trimming pared 5 bases from V and 2 bases from J, leaving 10 bases between. The CDR3 DNA sequence: TGTGCCAGCAGTCTCGGAGTGGCCTACAATGAGCAGTTCTTC. It is translated as CASSLGVAYNEQFF.

The rearrangement uses TRBV6-6 and TRBJ1-2, with D perhaps matching TRBD1 (6 bases). The V and J ends lost 6 bases and 0 bases respectively, with 14 bases between them. From germline, CDR1 is MNHNY and CDR2 SVGAGI (reference sequence). This CDR3 comprises 15 residues. CDR3 sequence (DNA): TGTGCCAGCAGGGGGGACACCCCCTCTAACTATGGCTACACCTTC. It yields the protein CASRGDTPSNYGYTF.

CDR3 nucleotides: TGTGCCAGCAGTTTAGGCGGCGGTGAGCAGTTCTTC. Translated, it gives CASSLGGGEQFF. The chain is built from TRBV27 and TRBJ2-1, with no clear D. CDR3 length: 12 amino acids. Trimming removed 2 bases at V and 9 bases at J, with 8 bases between. CDR1 is MNHEY, CDR2 SMNVEV, per germline (reference sequence).

The chain uses TRBV4-3 and TRBJ2-7, with D maybe TRBD1 (5 bases). V lost 6 bases, J lost 2 bases, and 14 bases lay in between. CDR1 LGHNA and CDR2 YSLEER come from the germline V gene. CDR3 size: 14 residues. The CDR3 sequence is CASSLDSFTYEQYF. The DNA of the CDR3 is TGCGCCAGCAGTCTCGACAGTTTTACCTACGAGCAGTACTTC.

This clone was detected only once. The chain joins TRBV16 to TRBJ1-2, with 9 bases aligning to TRBD1. Germline lookup yields CDR1 KGHSY and CDR2 FQNENV. V was clipped by 4 bases and J by 7 bases; unmatched bases: 7. The CDR3 length is 14 residues. Here the CDR3 DNA reads TGTGCCAGCAGCCCTGAACAGGGGGCGCTTGGCTACACCTTC. Translation gives CASSPEQGALGYTF.

With respect to this clone: Germline is not matched at one junction end, which may reflect a read error. The rearrangement joins TRBV25-1 to TRBJ2-7; no definite D call. The CDR3 totals 11 residues. The germline V gene has CDR1 MGHDK and CDR2 SYGVNS. This chain's CDR3 is CASRDGYEQYF. The CDR3 coding sequence is TGTGCCAGCCGTGACGGGTACGAGCAGTACTTC.

This clone has a handful of counts. The chain has TRBV10-3 and TRBJ1-1; 7 bases align to TRBD1. V lost 3 bases and J lost 2; bases outside the gene matches: 12. CDR3 length: 17 residues. Germline CDR1 is ENHRY and CDR2 is SYGVKD. The CDR3 spells CAISEGTQGKINTEAFF. The CDR3 region has the DNA TGTGCCATCAGTGAAGGGACACAGGGGAAAATTAACACTGAAGCTTTCTTT.

The gene calls are TRBV5-6 and TRBJ1-2, with D maybe TRBD1 (5 bases). This CDR3 is built from 13 residues. The germline V gene has CDR1 SGHDT and CDR2 YYEEEE. Trimming removed 6 bases at V and 2 bases at J, with 11 bases between. The CDR3 DNA reads as TGTGCCAGCACGCAACAGGAAAACTATGGCTACACCTTC. Residues: CASTQQENYGYTF. Together with reference TRBV5-6 and TRBJ1-2, the CDR3 gives the full variable domain: DAGVTQSPTHLIKTRGQQVTLRCSPKSGHDTVSWYQQALGQGPQFIFQYYEEEERQRGNFPDRFSGHQFPNYSSELNVNALLLGDSALYLCASTQQENYGYTFGSGTRLTVV.

This clone has just one count. The chain links TRBV5-6 to TRBJ1-1, with D hard to call. The germline CDR1 and CDR2 sequences are SGHDT and YYEEEE. The length of the CDR3 is 14 residues. V lost 4 bases and J 5 bases, leaving 15 bases between the germline ends. The CDR3 DNA is TGTGCCAGCAGCCTAGTGGGAGTTGGAACTGAAGCTTTCTTT. The encoded protein is CASSLVGVGTEAFF.

This chain links TRBV7-2 with TRBJ1-5, with 7 bases matching TRBD1. CDR3 size: 15 residues. Trimming at V came to 6 bases and at J to 3 bases, leaving 8 bases not matched to a gene. The V gene's germline CDR1 is SGHTA and CDR2 FQGNSA. CDR3 sequence reads: CASSSKGQLNQPQHF. CDR3 in DNA: TGTGCCAGCAGTTCTAAGGGACAGCTCAATCAGCCCCAGCATTTT.

The chain recombines TRBV9 with TRBJ1-3, with D possibly matching TRBD1 (6 bases). V was pared by 4 bases and J by 2 bases, with 16 bases between. Germline CDR1 is SGDLS and CDR2 is YYNGEE. CDR3 length: 16 amino acids. CDR3 bases: TGTGCCAGCAGCCCCGCCTGGGGGCAGGCTGGAAACACCATATATTTT. Its translation: CASSPAWGQAGNTIYF.

The V gene is TRBV9, the J gene TRBJ2-3; the D is unclear. Germline CDR1 and CDR2: SGDLS and YYNGEE. This CDR3 has 17 amino acids. Trimming took 4 bases from V and 0 from J, leaving 18 bases between them. Here the CDR3 reads CASSLRTGATSTDTQYF. The CDR3 DNA is TGTGCCAGCAGCCTAAGAACTGGAGCGACTAGCACAGATACGCAGTATTTT.

This clone was seen a handful of times. The rearrangement links TRBV7-6 to TRBJ2-6, with D possibly being TRBD2 (5 bases). Per germline, CDR1 SGHVS and CDR2 FNYEAQ. Trimming took 2 bases from V and 0 from J, leaving 11 bases between them. The CDR3 spans 17 residues. In DNA form, the CDR3 reads TGTGCCAGCAGCTTATTGGGAGACGGCTCTGGGGCCAACGTCCTGACTTTC. It is translated as CASSLLGDGSGANVLTF. Full variable domain (missing parts from reference TRBV7-6 and TRBJ2-6): GAGVSQSPRYKVTKRGQDVALRCDPISGHVSLYWYRQALGQGPEFLTYFNYEAQQDKSGLPNDRFSAERPEGSISTLTIQRTEQRDSAMYRCASSLLGDGSGANVLTFGAGSRLTVL.

The chain's CDR3 is CASRSGQEGYTF. DNA of the CDR3: TGTGCCAGCAGATCAGGACAGGAGGGCTACACCTTC. The chain joins TRBV27 to TRBJ1-2, with TRBD1 identical over 7 bases. This CDR3 spans 12 amino acids. Germline V lookup: CDR1 MNHEY, CDR2 SMNVEV (reference sequence). V lost 6 bases to trimming and J lost 8 bases; unmatched junction nucleotides: 6.

The chain has TRBV2 and TRBJ1-3; D ambiguous. The CDR3 has 14 amino acids. CDR1 SNHLY and CDR2 FYNNEI come from the germline V gene. Trimming pared 7 bases from V and 0 bases from J, leaving 10 bases between. CDR3 sequence (DNA): TGTGCCAGCATGGAGGGAAGCTCTGGAAACACCATATATTTT. This encodes CASMEGSSGNTIYF.

This clone was seen only a few times. This sequence joins TRBV6-5 and TRBJ2-7; no clear D. This CDR3 is 15 amino acids long. Germline V gene lookup returns CDR1 MNHEY and CDR2 SVGAGI. The V end lost 0 bases, the J end lost 1 base, and 10 bases lay between the germline ends. The CDR3 is CASSYSVTASYEQYF. CDR3 nucleotide sequence: TGTGCCAGCAGTTACTCGGTTACAGCTTCCTACGAGCAGTACTTC.

This clone was observed once. The chain uses TRBV5-5 and TRBJ2-7; maybe TRBD1 (7 bases). The CDR3 totals 14 residues. V lost 1 base and J lost 4, with 12 bases in between. Germline CDR1 is SGHKS and CDR2 is YYEKEE (reference sequence). CDR3: CASSLRQGGYEQYF. The CDR3 DNA is TGTGCCAGCAGCTTGCGTCAGGGGGGATACGAGCAGTACTTC. Full variable domain (outside the CDR3, taken from reference TRBV5-5 and TRBJ2-7): DAGVTQSPTHLIKTRGQQVTLRCSPISGHKSVSWYQQVLGQGPQFIFQYYEKEERGRGNFPDRFSARQFPNYSSELNVNALLLGDSALYLCASSLRQGGYEQYFGPGTRLTVT.

J is TRBJ2-7 and V is TRBV4-1; TRBD1 matches 7 bases. Unmatched junction bases numbered 7, after V lost 3 bases and J lost 2 bases. In germline, CDR1 is MGHRA, CDR2 YSYEKL. CDR3 length equals 15 residues. This CDR3 reads CASSHPGTATYEQYF. Written as DNA, the CDR3 is TGCGCCAGCAGCCATCCCGGGACAGCAACCTACGAGCAGTACTTC.